The sequence of this T cell receptor (beta chain) was determined in a study of glioma-infiltrating T cells. Amplification of TCR alpha and beta CDR3 regions from RNA used iRepertoire nested multiplex PCR. Tissue mRNA or PBMC total RNA, roughly 100-400 ng, went into one-step reverse transcription and amplification. One entry per CDR3 protein results from TCRdb running MiXCR on the multiplex PCR reads. The sample yields some 130,000 distinct CDR3 sequences, about 25% seen once. Material: glioma tissue, nonneoplastic brain tissue, or PBMCs (not recorded which). This clonotype originated in a human donor with low-grade glioma or glioblastoma, undergoing nonglioma brain surgery, or in good health (not recorded which).

The CDR3 here is CASSQDLRDEAFF. In DNA form, the CDR3 reads TGTGCCAGCAGCCAAGATCTCAGGGATGAAGCTTTCTTT. The rearrangement links TRBV14 to TRBJ1-1, with D perhaps matching TRBD1 (5 bases). The CDR3 is 13 residues long. Germline V gives CDR1 SGHDN, CDR2 FVKESK. Between the trimmed V and J ends, which lost 0 bases and 7 bases, there was a span of 9 bases.